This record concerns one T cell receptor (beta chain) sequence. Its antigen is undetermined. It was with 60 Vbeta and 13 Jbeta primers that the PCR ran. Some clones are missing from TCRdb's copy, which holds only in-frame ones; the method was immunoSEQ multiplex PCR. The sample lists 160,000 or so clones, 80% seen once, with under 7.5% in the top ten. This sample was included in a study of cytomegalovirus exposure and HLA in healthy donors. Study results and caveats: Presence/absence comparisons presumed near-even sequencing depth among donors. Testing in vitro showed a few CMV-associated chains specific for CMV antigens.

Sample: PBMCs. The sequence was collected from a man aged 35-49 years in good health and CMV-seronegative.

The chain's CDR3 is CASSLSAAAYNSPLHF. The DNA for the CDR3 is TGTGCCAGCAGTTTATCTGCGGCGGCCTATAATTCACCCCTCCACTTT. The V gene is TRBV27, the J gene TRBJ1-6; D unresolved. The ends were cut back, 0 bases at V and 2 bases at J, with 8 bases in the middle. Per germline, CDR1 MNHEY and CDR2 SMNVEV (reference sequence). This CDR3 is 16 amino acids long.